This T cell receptor (beta chain) was documented in a study of cytomegalovirus exposure and HLA in healthy donors. Notes on the study in general: More clonal expansion characterized HLA-associated TCR beta chains than equally common others in a later analysis.

As to this clone: Antigen: not known.

PCR employed 60 Vbeta and 13 Jbeta primers. Assay used: immunoSEQ multiplex PCR; TCRdb lists only in-frame clones, some missing. The table lists 150,000 to 200,000 clones, about 83% of them singletons. With 0 bases clipped from V and 9 bases from J, the junction kept 8 bases outside the gene matches. Looked up from germline, CDR1 is SGHRS and CDR2 is YFSETQ. CDR3 length: 14 residues. Sequencing was carried out using PBMCs. The V gene is TRBV5-1, the J gene TRBJ1-1; 7 bases are a match to TRBD1. This receptor was identified in a girl aged 5-17 years in good health and CMV-seropositive. The CDR3, as DNA: TGCGCCAGCAGCTTGGCACAGGGGTCATATAAAGCTTTCTTT. Its translation is CASSLAQGSYKAFF.